These 28 T cell receptor beta chains were sequenced from one sample in a study of shared clonotypes between healthy human individuals. Measured with immunoSEQ multiplex PCR; TCRdb has only the in-frame clones, and not every one. Counted here are about 710,000 clones, 55% to 80% occurring once; the ten biggest clones make up approximately 1.7%. Sequencing was carried out using memory CD4+ T cells sorted from blood. Subset noted: CD45RA-negative fraction. The receptor source for this set is a woman aged 30 to 39 in good health.

In its sample, this clone was seen a few times. The rearrangement links TRBV29-1 to TRBJ2-3, with D perhaps matching TRBD1 (5 bases). The length of the CDR3 is 13 residues. The germline V gene has CDR1 SQVTM and CDR2 ANQGSEA. Trimming removed 5 bases from V and 1 base from J, with 10 bases in between. CDR3 nucleotides: TGCAGCGTTCAACAGGACCGCACAGATACGCAGTATTTT. Translating gives CSVQQDRTDTQYF.

In its sample, this clone was seen a few times. The chain links TRBV30 to TRBJ1-3; a weak D match, TRBD1 (5 bases). Trimming took off 4 bases at V and 0 bases at J, with 10 bases between the two ends. The germline CDR1 and CDR2 sequences are GTSNPN and SVGIG (reference sequence). There are 14 residues in the CDR3. The CDR3 region has the DNA TGTGCCTGGAATCGGGGGAGCTCTGGAAACACCATATATTTT. Translated, it gives CAWNRGSSGNTIYF.

The chain has TRBV9 and TRBJ2-7; D is tentatively TRBD1 or TRBD2 (5 bases each). The V gene's germline CDR1 is SGDLS and CDR2 YYNGEE. CDR3 length equals 15 residues. The V end lost 4 bases, the J end lost 2 bases, and 16 bases lay between the germline ends. The CDR3 nucleotides are TGTGCCAGCAGCCCCCACCGGGACCCTACCTACGAGCAGTACTTC. Encoded protein: CASSPHRDPTYEQYF.

This sequence joins TRBV30 and TRBJ2-2, with TRBD2 matching over 11 bases. The CDR3 has 15 residues. With V trimmed by 4 bases and J by 7 bases, 8 bases remained unmatched. Germline V gene lookup returns CDR1 GTSNPN and CDR2 SVGIG (reference sequence). CDR3 sequence reads: CAWKGLAEGGGELFF. The CDR3 bases are TGTGCCTGGAAGGGACTAGCGGAGGGAGGCGGGGAGCTGTTTTTT.

In this sample, this clone turned up a few times. This chain uses TRBV28 with TRBJ2-1, with TRBD2 matching 7 bases. The ends lost 3 bases at V and 2 bases at J; junction bases unmatched: 4. This CDR3 contains 15 residues. Per germline, CDR1 MDHEN and CDR2 SYDVKM. The CDR3 here is CASSFGGTTYNEQFF. CDR3 DNA: TGTGCCAGCAGTTTTGGCGGGACTACCTACAATGAGCAGTTCTTC.

The table lists this clone with a count of one. The chain uses TRBV19 and TRBJ1-4, with D unclear. V gave up 3 bases and J gave up 0 bases, with 2 bases separating them. This CDR3 region has 13 residues. Germline lookup yields CDR1 LNHDA and CDR2 SQIVND (reference sequence). The CDR3 region is CASSISTNEKLFF. CDR3 DNA: TGTGCCAGTAGTATTTCAACTAATGAAAAACTGTTTTTT.

This clone occurred a few times. In the same sample, other DNA sequences code for this CDR3. V gene TRBV5-1 combines with J gene TRBJ1-2, with TRBD1 matching 8 bases. This CDR3 is built from 12 residues. J was trimmed by 4 bases and V by 10 bases; bases with no gene match: 6. Germline loops: CDR1 SGHRS, CDR2 YFSETQ. The CDR3 region is CAVHTGGYGYTF. The CDR3 DNA sequence: TGCGCCGTCCACACAGGGGGCTATGGCTACACCTTC.

The rearrangement joins TRBV28 to TRBJ1-2, with TRBD1 matching 9 bases. V shed 3 bases, J shed 8 bases, and the junction held 13 bases outside the gene matches. CDR3 length: 16 amino acids. The germline gives CDR1 MDHEN, CDR2 SYDVKM. The CDR3 protein is CASSFLQGALGEGYTF. In nucleotides, the CDR3 is TGTGCCAGCAGTTTTTTACAGGGGGCCCTGGGGGAAGGCTACACCTTC.

This clone came up once. The chain joins TRBV6-1 to TRBJ2-4; D unclear. Germline V lookup: CDR1 MNHNS, CDR2 SASEGT. V gave up 6 bases and J gave up 3 bases, with 3 bases separating them. CDR3 length: 11 amino acids. The DNA for the CDR3 is TGTGCCAGCAGGGTCAAAAACATTCAGTACTTC. Protein: CASRVKNIQYF.

About this clone itself: Sequence at one end of the junction differs from germline and may be a read error. This chain uses TRBV7-9 with TRBJ2-3, with 12 positions matching TRBD2. CDR3 length: 13 residues. Germline CDR1 and CDR2: SEHNR and FQNEAQ (reference sequence). CDR3 nucleotide sequence: TGTGCCAGCAGCTTAGTGGGTCCTAGCGGGAGGGTTTTT. It encodes CASSLVGPSGRVF.

V is TRBV5-6 and J is TRBJ2-1, with a weak D call TRBD1 (5 bases). The CDR3 loop spans 14 amino acids. The ends were cut back, 2 bases at V and 4 bases at J, with 10 bases in the middle. CDR1 is SGHDT, CDR2 YYEEEE, per germline. CDR3 sequence reads: CASSLKTVYNEQFF. DNA of the CDR3: TGTGCCAGCAGCTTAAAGACAGTTTACAATGAGCAGTTCTTC.

The rearrangement joins TRBV11-2 to TRBJ2-5; 13 positions match TRBD2. Germline V gene sequence: CDR1 SGHAT, CDR2 FQNNGV. The V and J ends lost 5 bases and 4 bases, in that order; junction bases with no gene match: 7. CDR3 size: 16 residues. The CDR3 nucleotides read TGTGCCAGCAGCCCGGGGACTAGCGGGAATGCAGAGACCCAGTACTTC. Its protein product is CASSPGTSGNAETQYF.

The chain recombines TRBV7-2 with TRBJ2-2; D is uncertain. V shed 2 bases and J shed 6 bases, with 22 bases lying between them. The CDR3 extends over 18 amino acids. CDR1 and CDR2 (germline): SGHTA, FQGNSA. Written as DNA, the CDR3 is TGTGCCAGCAGCTTAAACGCCTTAGTGGCGGCCCCCGCCGGGGAGCTGTTTTTT. Translating it yields CASSLNALVAAPAGELFF.

The chain combines TRBV4-1 with TRBJ2-1; 11 nucleotides agree with TRBD2. CDR3 length: 16 amino acids. After removal of 4 bases from V and 4 bases from J, the junction contained 6 bases not matched to a gene. Per germline, CDR1 MGHRA and CDR2 YSYEKL. The CDR3 nucleotides read TGCGCCAGCAGCCCGCTAGCGGGGGGCCTATACAATGAGCAGTTCTTC. This sequence encodes CASSPLAGGLYNEQFF.

The rearrangement links TRBV5-1 to TRBJ2-7, with TRBD2 as a possible D gene (6 bases). This CDR3 has 14 residues. Germline CDR1 SGHRS, CDR2 YFSETQ. With 6 bases removed from V and 7 bases from J, the gap between germline ends came to 20 bases. The CDR3 loop is CASTPSPGVGEQYF. The DNA of the CDR3 is TGCGCCAGCACCCCCTCCCCGGGGGTGGGGGAGCAGTACTTC. Complete variable domain (other parts from reference TRBV5-1 and TRBJ2-7): KAGVTQTPRYLIKTRGQQVTLSCSPISGHRSVSWYQQTPGQGLQFLFEYFSETQRNKGNFPGRFSGRQFSNSRSEMNVSTLELGDSALYLCASTPSPGVGEQYFGPGTRLTVT.

The genes are TRBV7-2 and TRBJ2-7; 7 bases fit TRBD2. Germline lookup yields CDR1 SGHTA and CDR2 FQGNSA. J gave up 7 bases and V 2 bases, and 8 bases lay outside the gene matches. This CDR3 comprises 14 residues. DNA for the CDR3: TGTGCCAGCAGCTTACGGGGGGTGGAAAGGGAGCAGTACTTC. Residues: CASSLRGVEREQYF.

J is TRBJ1-2 and V is TRBV19; no definite D call. Germline V lookup: CDR1 LNHDA, CDR2 SQIVND (reference sequence). V dropped 0 bases and J dropped 4 bases, with 15 bases sitting between them. The CDR3 totals 16 residues. The CDR3 here is CASSIDLSGLGYGYTF. Written as DNA, the CDR3 is TGTGCCAGTAGTATAGATCTCTCAGGTCTCGGCTATGGCTACACCTTC.

The CDR3 bases are TGTGCCAGCTCACCAGCACTCAGGGGGTCGAACACTGAAGCTTTCTTT. Amino acid sequence: CASSPALRGSNTEAFF. The rearrangement links TRBV18 to TRBJ1-1, with 7 nucleotides matching TRBD1. This CDR3 has 16 amino acids. Per germline, CDR1 KGHSH and CDR2 LQKENI. V shed 2 bases, J shed 1 base, and the junction held 7 bases outside the gene matches.

The rearrangement uses TRBV28 and TRBJ1-1; 8 bases are shared with TRBD1. Trimming cost V 11 bases and J 4 bases; bases outside gene matches: 3. CDR1 and CDR2 from the germline V gene are MDHEN and SYDVKM. There are 11 residues in the CDR3. The CDR3, as DNA: TGTGCCCTCCAGGGGGCCACTGAAGCTTTCTTT. This encodes CALQGATEAFF. The full variable domain, with the rest looked up from reference TRBV28 and TRBJ1-1, is DVKVTQSSRYLVKRTGEKVFLECVQDMDHENMFWYRQDPGLGLRLIYFSYDVKMKEKGDIPEGYSVSREKKERFSLILESASTNQTSMYLCALQGATEAFFGQGTRLTVV.

V usage is TRBV28 and J usage is TRBJ1-5; 8 bases fit TRBD1. With 5 bases clipped from V and 6 bases from J, the junction kept 9 bases outside the gene matches. The germline V gene has CDR1 MDHEN and CDR2 SYDVKM. The CDR3 is made up of 15 amino acids. The CDR3 nucleotides are TGTGCCAGCAGTCTCTGGACAGGGAGGATTCAGCCCCAGCATTTT. Translation: CASSLWTGRIQPQHF.

The J gene is TRBJ2-5, the V gene TRBV6-4; D remains ambiguous. This CDR3 spans 11 amino acids. V lost 3 bases and J 5 bases, leaving 4 bases between the germline ends. The germline V gene encodes CDR1 MRHNA and CDR2 SNTAGT. CDR3 bases: TGTGCCAGCAGTGAACGGGAGACCCAGTACTTC. This codes for CASSERETQYF.

The chain joins TRBV5-4 to TRBJ2-2, with D unclear. Germline assignment: CDR1 SGHNT and CDR2 YYREEE (reference sequence). The CDR3 is 15 amino acids. With 1 base removed from V and 0 bases from J, the gap between germline ends came to 7 bases. The CDR3 region has the DNA TGTGCCAGCAGCTTGACAAGTGCGAACACCGGGGAGCTGTTTTTT. Its protein is CASSLTSANTGELFF.

The V gene is TRBV12-2, the J gene TRBJ2-7; TRBD2, the table's D call, was not compared with the DNA. TRBV12-2 constitutes a pseudogene. The CDR3 contains 14 residues. The CDR3 region is CASRLSGRAYEQYF. In nucleotides, the CDR3 is TGTGCAAGTCGCTTAAGCGGGAGGGCTTACGAGCAGTACTTC.

DNA of the CDR3: TGTGCCTGGAATAAGAATGGGGACACTGAAGCTTTCTTT. Residues: CAWNKNGDTEAFF. The gene calls are TRBV30 and TRBJ1-1; no clear D gene. The CDR3 covers 13 residues. Germline V lookup: CDR1 GTSNPN, CDR2 SVGIG (reference sequence). Trimming pared 4 bases from V and 3 bases from J, leaving 12 bases between.

This chain uses TRBV6-5 with TRBJ1-1, with 8 nucleotides matching TRBD1. This CDR3 is 15 amino acids long. The trim removed 8 bases at V and 0 bases at J, leaving 8 bases unmatched. CDR1 is MNHEY, CDR2 SVGAGI, per germline. CDR3 coding DNA: TGTGCCAGCGGGGAGACAGGGGCTTTGAACACTGAAGCTTTCTTT. This gives the protein CASGETGALNTEAFF.

The chain is built from TRBV2 and TRBJ2-5; 8 bases match TRBD1. This CDR3 has 15 residues. The V gene end was trimmed by 5 bases and the J gene end by 4 bases; junction bases not matched to a gene: 9. From germline, CDR1 is SNHLY and CDR2 FYNNEI. The CDR3 DNA reads TGTGCCAGCAGTCTGGGGGCAGGGGGCCGAGAGACCCAGTACTTC. It specifies CASSLGAGGRETQYF. The whole variable domain, filled in from reference TRBV2 and TRBJ2-5, reads EPEVTQTPSHQVTQMGQEVILRCVPISNHLYFYWYRQILGQKVEFLVSFYNNEISEKSEIFDDQFSVERPDGSNFTLKIRSTKLEDSAMYFCASSLGAGGRETQYFGPGTRLLVL.

The chain links TRBV10-1 to TRBJ1-2, with TRBD1 as a possible D gene (5 bases). The CDR3 extends over 13 amino acids. In germline, CDR1 is WNHNN, CDR2 SYGVQD (reference sequence). V dropped 6 bases and J dropped 2 bases, with 10 bases sitting between them. The CDR3 nucleotides are TGCGCCAGCAGCGGAAGACAGAACTATGGCTACACCTTC. Its protein is CASSGRQNYGYTF.

This clone was seen once. V gene TRBV14 combines with J gene TRBJ2-7; D assignment may be TRBD1 or TRBD2 (5 bases each). V lost 7 bases to trimming and J lost 2 bases, with 12 bases between them. Per the germline V gene, CDR1 is SGHDN and CDR2 is FVKESK. The CDR3 consists of 13 residues. The CDR3 region is CASNRDRTYEQYF. CDR3 nucleotides: TGTGCCAGCAACCGGGACCGCACCTACGAGCAGTACTTC.